What follows is one TCR beta chain and its context. Its cognate antigen is unknown. This record belongs to a study of blood T cells in healthy people across ages. Alongside a J-beta primer mix, a sample-barcoded 5' primer served in a second PCR lasting about 7 to 12 cycles. TCRdb processed the 5' RACE reads anew with MiXCR; each CDR3 protein has one entry. The sample carries around 520,000 distinct CDR3 sequences, about a quarter recorded once. Broader study findings: Estimates of diversity drawn from one million T cells were considered underestimates. With age, beta diversity per million T cells declined roughly linearly, significantly by around 43.

The data were also submitted as part of a second study, on T cells of mothers and their children.

Material for sequencing was blood. This receptor was obtained from a boy between 2 and 15 years old in good health.

CDR3 in amino acids: CSAGTTRRGMGEQFF. The DNA of the CDR3 is TGCAGCGCCGGTACCACCCGTCGGGGAATGGGGGAGCAGTTCTTC. The chain recombines TRBV29-1 with TRBJ2-1; a possible D gene is TRBD2 (5 bases). CDR1 and CDR2 (germline): SQVTM, ANQGSEA. The CDR3 has 15 residues. The germline V and J ends were trimmed by 7 bases and 10 bases, with 26 bases remaining between them.